A selection of T cell receptor beta chains follows, all from one sample in a study of blood T cells in healthy people across ages. TCRdb reanalysed the 5' RACE reads using MiXCR and keeps one entry per CDR3 protein. The sample records 650,000 to 900,000 distinct CDR3 sequences, 62% being singletons. Sequencing was done on a sample of blood. The source of these receptors is a man younger than 40 in good health. CDR3s include the opening cysteine and the closing phenylalanine or tryptophan.

J gene | V gene | CDR3 protein
TRBJ2-6 | TRBV7-2 | CASSSKGISGANVLTF
TRBJ2-3 | TRBV20-1 | CSPTRAGSRTDTQYF
NA | TRBV27 | CASSSGLAGGPTYEQYF
TRBJ1-5 | TRBV2 | CASSDTGGRQPQHF
TRBJ2-3 | TRBV7-6 | CASSLGKVDTQYF
TRBJ2-3 | TRBV7-2 | CASSLGIGVRDTQYF
TRBJ2-1 | TRBV27 | CASSFLLAGGPYNEQFF
TRBJ2-4 | TRBV20-1 | CSLEPGQGKNIQYF
TRBJ2-3 | TRBV29-1 | CSVDISPADTQYF
TRBJ2-2 | TRBV24-1 | CATSDLTGDTGELFF
TRBJ1-1 | TRBV4-1 | CASSPGQGYTEAFF
TRBJ2-5 | TRBV4-2 | CASSQQAQETQYF
TRBJ2-7 | TRBV6-5 | CASARAPYEQYF
TRBJ2-4 | TRBV2 | CASMGRQNIQYF
TRBJ2-1 | TRBV9 | CASGGPLSYNEQFF
TRBJ2-3 | TRBV5-6 | CASSLVIAGGRTDTQYF
TRBJ2-3 | TRBV6-2/TRBV6-3 | CASAPGGDTDTQYF
TRBJ1-5 | TRBV27 | CASSFRRNQPQHF
TRBJ2-1 | TRBV28 | CATRVEGLSYNEQFF